This T cell receptor beta chain is from a study of blood T cell repertoires in COVID-19. Across the whole study: The samples span acute and convalescent COVID-19 from the United States, Italy and Spain.

The CDR3 has 14 amino acids. The ends lost 9 bases at V and 3 bases at J; junction bases unmatched: 10. The germline CDR1 and CDR2 sequences are KGHDR and SFDVKD. This clone was seen a handful of times. Using immunoSEQ multiplex PCR, the repertoire was profiled, and TCRdb retains in-frame clones only, with some absent. This table has some 280,000 clones, roughly 88% appearing once. Input material: peripheral blood. The rearrangement uses TRBV24-1 and TRBJ2-7, with 7 bases matching TRBD1. This sequence was found in a woman aged 30 to 39 with active or convalescent COVID-19. In DNA form, the CDR3 reads TGTGCCACCTCCGACCCGGGACAGAACTACGAGCAGTACTTC. Translated: CATSDPGQNYEQYF.